This T cell receptor (beta chain) was profiled in a study of metastatic and nonmetastatic thyroid tumors. TCRdb reanalyzed the PCR reads with MiXCR. The sample has approximately 9,500 clones, approximately 31% seen once. From germline, CDR1 is SGHAT and CDR2 FQNNGV. After removal of 1 base from V and 16 bases from J, the junction contained 6 bases not matched to a gene. This CDR3 contains 12 residues. Thyroid surgery took place with no prior treatment in any patient. Sequencing was done on a sample of tumor tissue. The chain couples TRBV11-2 to TRBJ2-1, with 8 bases that match TRBD2. This TCR derives from a female donor with papillary thyroid cancer or a benign thyroid nodule (not recorded which). Some clones in this sample may be carry-over from other donors' samples. The CDR3 region is CASSLGGSGTFF. The CDR3 bases are TGTGCCAGCAGCTTAGGCGGTAGCGGGACTTTCTTC.